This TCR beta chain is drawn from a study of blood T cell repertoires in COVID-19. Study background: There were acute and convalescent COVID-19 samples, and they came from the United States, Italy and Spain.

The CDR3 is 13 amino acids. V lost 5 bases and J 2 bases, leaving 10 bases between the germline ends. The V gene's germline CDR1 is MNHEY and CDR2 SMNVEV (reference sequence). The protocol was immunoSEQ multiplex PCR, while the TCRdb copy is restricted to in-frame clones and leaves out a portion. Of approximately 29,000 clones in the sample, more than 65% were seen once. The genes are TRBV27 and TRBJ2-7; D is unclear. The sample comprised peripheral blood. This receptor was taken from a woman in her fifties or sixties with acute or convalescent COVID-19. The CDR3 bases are TGTGCCAGCAGTCCACCACGGGCCTACGAGCAGTACTTC. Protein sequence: CASSPPRAYEQYF.